A single sample gave rise to the 3 T cell receptor beta chains below, sequenced in a study of T cell responses to AZD1222 COVID-19 vaccine. Sequenced by immunoSEQ multiplex PCR; TCRdb stores in-frame clones only, minus some. The sample carries about 160,000 clones, around 90% recorded once. The sample consisted of peripheral blood, taken on day 0 of AZD1222 vaccination. Source of these receptors: an adult in good health.

The chain carries TRBV5-1 and TRBJ1-2; D is uncertain. The germline gives CDR1 SGHRS, CDR2 YFSETQ. Deletions cut 0 bases from V and 2 bases from J, with 8 bases between. The CDR3 consists of 14 residues. The CDR3 loop reads CASSLAAENYGYTF. The CDR3 coding sequence is TGCGCCAGCAGCTTGGCCGCGGAGAACTATGGCTACACCTTC.

The rearrangement uses TRBV2 and TRBJ1-3, with 7 bases identical to TRBD1. The germline CDR1 and CDR2 sequences are SNHLY and FYNNEI. V shed 4 bases, J shed 0 bases, and the junction held 12 bases outside the gene matches. The CDR3 sequence is 18 residues long. The CDR3 nucleotides read TGTGCCAGCAGTGCGAGTATGGGACAGAGTCGCTCTGGAAACACCATATATTTT. Protein product: CASSASMGQSRSGNTIYF.

The chain couples TRBV9 to TRBJ2-1, with TRBD1 identical over 8 bases. CDR3 length: 14 amino acids. The germline gives CDR1 SGDLS, CDR2 YYNGEE. The ends lost 6 bases at V and 4 bases at J; junction bases unmatched: 6. CDR3 residues: CASNRGTPYNEQFF. The CDR3 coding sequence is TGTGCCAGCAACAGGGGGACGCCTTACAATGAGCAGTTCTTC.